These T cell receptor beta chains were read from a single sample in a study of T cell repertoires in cytomegalovirus infection. TCRdb re-called the reads with MiXCR, one entry per CDR3 protein. The sample consists of about 200,000 distinct CDR3 sequences, about a tenth of them appearing once. Sequences were obtained from PBMCs. The receptors derive from a human donor in good health (CMV status not recorded). Some clones in this sample may be carry-over from other donors' samples. Both conserved end residues are part of each CDR3. A D gene is named only where the DNA matches it firmly. Part of the rows lack a size; the others show once, few, many or a class for expanded clones.

CDR3nt	CDR3aa	v_gene	j_gene	abundance	d_gene
TGCGCCAGCAGCGACCGGACAATCTCCTACGAGCAGTACTTC	CASSDRTISYEQYF	TRBV5-1	TRBJ2-7	few	NA
TGTGCCAGCAGCTTCGACGGGAGGTACACAGATACGCAGTATTTT	CASSFDGRYTDTQYF	TRBV7-3	TRBJ2-3	many	TRBD2
TGTGCCAGCAGTTTGAGGCGGGTGGCTCTCTACGAGCTGTACTTC	CASSLRRVALYELYF	TRBV28	TRBJ2-7	few	NA
TGTGCCAGCAGCTTAGAGCCGGGACAGAACTCCTACGAGCAGTACTTC	CASSLEPGQNSYEQYF	TRBV7-8	TRBJ2-7	NA	TRBD1
TGTGCCAGCATGGGAACTCCGGGACGGTTGAACACCGGGGAGCTGTTTTTT	CASMGTPGRLNTGELFF	TRBV7-2	TRBJ2-2	many	NA
TGCGCCAGCAGCCAAGAAAGGCCCGGGACACTTAGCACTGAAGCTTTCTTT	CASSQERPGTLSTEAFF	TRBV4-1	TRBJ1-1	many	NA
TGCAGTGCTAGAGATGGGGGCCTCAATCAGCCCCAGCATTTT	CSARDGGLNQPQHF	TRBV20-1	TRBJ1-5	many	NA
TGTGCCAGCAGCTCAACTAGCGGGACTCTATACGAGCAGTACTTC	CASSSTSGTLYEQYF	TRBV7-2	TRBJ2-7	NA	TRBD2
TGTGCCAGCAGCTCACAGGGGACTTCCTACAATGAGCAGTTCTTC	CASSSQGTSYNEQFF	TRBV7-2	TRBJ2-1	many	NA
TGCAGCGGACAACTAGGGACACTGAACACCGGGGAGCTGTTTTTT	CSGQLGTLNTGELFF	TRBV29-1	TRBJ2-2	NA	NA
TGTGCCAGCAGTTCCCTCTTAGTAGCGGGAGGGTACAATGAGCAGTTCTTC	CASSSLLVAGGYNEQFF	TRBV6-2/TRBV6-3	TRBJ2-1	many	TRBD2
TGTGCCTGGAGTAAGCGGTCCCTCGGAGCAGATACGCAGTATTTT	CAWSKRSLGADTQYF	TRBV30	TRBJ2-3	NA	NA